This TCR beta chain emerged from a study of chemoradiotherapy in HPV16-positive cancers. For the study at large: Functional T-cell assays on a couple of HPV16-positive patients' cells defined candidate HPV-specific clones and common TCR motifs.

Of note for this clone: The antigen remains unidentified.

The data were produced by immunoSEQ multiplex PCR, yet TCRdb's version contains in-frame clones alone and is incomplete. Of about 32,000 clones listed, 89% are singletons. Germline CDR1 and CDR2: ENHRY and SYGVKD. Trimming took off 6 bases at V and 7 bases at J, with 10 bases between the two ends. This CDR3 has 12 residues. Findings of the study overall: Non-HPV-specific T cells did not expand in tumors during treatment, whereas candidate HPV-specific clones and E7-related motifs did.

The receptor comes from a human donor with HPV-associated anogenital cancer. V gene TRBV10-3 combines with J gene TRBJ2-1, with D uncertain. The source was blood, collected from a patient who underwent chemoradiotherapy. The chain's CDR3 is CAISLQTNEQFF. For the CDR3, the DNA is TGTGCCATCAGCCTCCAAACAAATGAGCAGTTCTTC.